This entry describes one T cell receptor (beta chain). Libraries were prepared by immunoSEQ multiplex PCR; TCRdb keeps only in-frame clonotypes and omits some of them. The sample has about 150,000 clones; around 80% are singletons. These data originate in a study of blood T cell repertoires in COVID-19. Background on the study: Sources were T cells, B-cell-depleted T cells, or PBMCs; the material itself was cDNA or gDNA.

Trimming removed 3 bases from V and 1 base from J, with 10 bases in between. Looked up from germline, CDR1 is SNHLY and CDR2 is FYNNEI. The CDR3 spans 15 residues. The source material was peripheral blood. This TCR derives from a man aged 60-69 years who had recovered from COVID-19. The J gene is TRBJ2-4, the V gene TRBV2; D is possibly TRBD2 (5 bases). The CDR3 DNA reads TGTGCCAGCAGTGATGTTCCGGGGGCCAAAAACATTCAGTACTTC. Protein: CASSDVPGAKNIQYF.